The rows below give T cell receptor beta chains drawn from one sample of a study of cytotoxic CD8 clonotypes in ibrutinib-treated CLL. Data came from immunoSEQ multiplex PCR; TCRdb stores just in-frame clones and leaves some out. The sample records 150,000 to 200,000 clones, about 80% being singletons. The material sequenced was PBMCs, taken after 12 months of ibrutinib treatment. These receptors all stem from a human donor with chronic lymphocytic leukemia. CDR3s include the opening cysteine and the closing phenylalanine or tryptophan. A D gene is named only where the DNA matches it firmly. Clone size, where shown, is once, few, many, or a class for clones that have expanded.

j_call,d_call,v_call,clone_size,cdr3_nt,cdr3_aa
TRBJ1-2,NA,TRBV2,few,TGTGCCAGCAGTGAAGACAGCCGGTTTGGCTACACCTTC,CASSEDSRFGYTF
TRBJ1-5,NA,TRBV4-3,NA,TGCGCCAGCAGCCAAGAGGCCAGGGGGCCCCAGCATTTT,CASSQEARGPQHF
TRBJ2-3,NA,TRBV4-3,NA,TGCGCCAGCAGCCAAGCGGGTGGCACAGATACGCAGTATTTT,CASSQAGGTDTQYF
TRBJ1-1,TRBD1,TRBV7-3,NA,TGTGCCAGCAGCGCCACAGGGGCGAACACTGAAGCTTTCTTT,CASSATGANTEAFF
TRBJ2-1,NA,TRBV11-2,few,TGTGCCAGTCTGGAGGGGCTGCGCGGCAATGAGCAGTTCTTC,CASLEGLRGNEQFF
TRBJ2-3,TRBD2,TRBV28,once,TGTGCCAGCGGTACTAGCGGTTTTAGGAGGGATACGCAGTATTTT,CASGTSGFRRDTQYF
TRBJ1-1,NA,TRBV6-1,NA,TGTGCCAGCGGTACTCTTTATATGAACACTGAAGCTTTCTTT,CASGTLYMNTEAFF
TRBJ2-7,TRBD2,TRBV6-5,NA,TGTGCCAGCACAGGCGAGCGGGAAGCGTTGTACGAGCAGTACTTC,CASTGEREALYEQYF
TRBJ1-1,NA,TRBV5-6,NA,TGTGCCAGCAGTATTACAGGGTGGAAGAACACTGAAGCTTTCTTT,CASSITGWKNTEAFF
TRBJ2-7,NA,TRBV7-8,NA,TGTGCCAGCAGCTTAATTTCAGGCGTCGGCGACGAGCAGTACTTC,CASSLISGVGDEQYF
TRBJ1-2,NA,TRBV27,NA,TGTGCCAGCAGTTCCTCTGGGGTGTCTCCCTATGGCTACACCTTC,CASSSSGVSPYGYTF
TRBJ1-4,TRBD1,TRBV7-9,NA,TGTGCCAGCAGCCCCGGACAGGGGGCCCCGAATGAAAAACTGTTTTTT,CASSPGQGAPNEKLFF
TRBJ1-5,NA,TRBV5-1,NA,TGCGCCAGCAGCCCAGGGGTTGATCAGCCCCAGCATTTT,CASSPGVDQPQHF
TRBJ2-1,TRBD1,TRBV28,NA,TGTGCCAGCAGTTCCAGGGACAGGGGATCCTGGAATGAGCAGTTCTTC,CASSSRDRGSWNEQFF
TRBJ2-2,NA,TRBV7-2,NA,TGTGCCACCCGACCCCCCGCAGGGGAGCTGTTTTTT,CATRPPAGELFF
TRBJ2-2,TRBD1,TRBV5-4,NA,TGTGCCAGCAGCTCGGGACAGGGGAACACCGGGGAGCTGTTTTTT,CASSSGQGNTGELFF
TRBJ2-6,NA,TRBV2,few,TGTGCCAGCAGTGAATGGGGGTCTGGGGCCAACGTCCTGACTTTC,CASSEWGSGANVLTF
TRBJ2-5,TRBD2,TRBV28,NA,TGTGCCAGCAGTCCGCTAGCGGGAGGTGACGGAAGGGAGACCCAGTACTTC,CASSPLAGGDGRETQYF
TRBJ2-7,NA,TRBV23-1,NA,TGCGCCAGCCCATCACCGGGATATCAAGGGGGGGAGCAGTACTTC,CASPSPGYQGGEQYF
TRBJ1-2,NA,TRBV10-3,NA,TGTGCCACCAAGGGGGACACCACTTCTAACTATGGCTACACCTTC,CATKGDTTSNYGYTF
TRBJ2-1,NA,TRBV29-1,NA,TGCAGCGCCTCGTCCCGACAGATCCCCTACAATGAGCAGTTCTTC,CSASSRQIPYNEQFF
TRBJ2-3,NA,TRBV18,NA,TGTGCCAGCTCACCACGGGCGGCAGATACGCAGTATTTT,CASSPRAADTQYF
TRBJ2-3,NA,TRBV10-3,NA,TGTGCCACCCAAAGTCCTCGAGATTCCGATACGCAGTATTTT,CATQSPRDSDTQYF
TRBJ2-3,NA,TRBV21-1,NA,TGTGCCAGCAGCCGGAAAGAGACGGATACGCAGTATTTT,CASSRKETDTQYF
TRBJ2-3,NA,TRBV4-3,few,TGCGCCAGCAGCCAAGGGGCGCTTACCCGGGGGAGCACAGATACGCAGTATTTT,CASSQGALTRGSTDTQYF
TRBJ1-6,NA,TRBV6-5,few,TGTGCCAGCAGTTACTCTGGAGGAATACTCCACTTT,CASSYSGGILHF
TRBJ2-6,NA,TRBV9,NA,TGTGCCAGCAGCGGTGTTAGAAGCTCTGGGGCCAACGTCCTGACTTTC,CASSGVRSSGANVLTF
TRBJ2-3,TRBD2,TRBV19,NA,TGTGCCAGTAGTATCTCGGGCGGGAGCGCAGATACGCAGTATTTT,CASSISGGSADTQYF
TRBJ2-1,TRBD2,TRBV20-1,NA,TGCAGGATTCCGGGAGGGCCCAACCAGTTCTTC,CRIPGGPNQFF
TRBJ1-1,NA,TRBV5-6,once,TGTGCCAGCAGCTTGGACAGGGTCAGCACTGAAGCTTTCTTT,CASSLDRVSTEAFF
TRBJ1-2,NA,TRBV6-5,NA,TGTGCCAGCAGTTACGGGACACAGTCCAACTATGGCTACACCTTC,CASSYGTQSNYGYTF
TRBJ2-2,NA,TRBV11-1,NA,TGTGCCAGCAGCTCTACCCGTTTTAAAACGGGGGAGCTGTTTTTT,CASSSTRFKTGELFF
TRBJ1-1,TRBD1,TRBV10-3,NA,TGTGCCATCAGTGGGACAGGGGGCAGATACACTGAAGCTTTCTTT,CAISGTGGRYTEAFF
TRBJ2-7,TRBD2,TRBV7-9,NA,TGTGCCAGCAGCCTAACGACTAGCGGGAGTAACACGAGACGAGAAGAGCAGTACTTC,CASSLTTSGSNTRREEQYF
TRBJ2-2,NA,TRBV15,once,TGTGCCACCAGATACCGGGACTCACGACGTACCGGGGAGCTGTTTTTT,CATRYRDSRRTGELFF
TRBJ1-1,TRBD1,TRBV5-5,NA,TGTGCCAGCAGCGAGACGACAGGGCTTTTGGCTGAAGCTTTCTTT,CASSETTGLLAEAFF
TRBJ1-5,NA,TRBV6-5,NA,TGTGCCAGCAAAATGGGGGGGAACAATCAGCCCCAGCATTTT,CASKMGGNNQPQHF
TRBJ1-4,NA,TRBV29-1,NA,TGCAGCGCCGTGAGGACGGTGGGTGAAAAACTGTTTTTT,CSAVRTVGEKLFF
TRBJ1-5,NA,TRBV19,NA,TGTGCCAGTAGTAGGGGGAATAGCAATCAGCCCCAGCATTTT,CASSRGNSNQPQHF
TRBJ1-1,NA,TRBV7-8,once,TGTGCCAGCAGTTTGGTCGGGTCCCTTGGAGTTTTCTTT,CASSLVGSLGVFF
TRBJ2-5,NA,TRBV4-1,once,TGCGCCAGCAGCTCAGCGGAGGGCTCCCAAGAGACCCAGTACTTC,CASSSAEGSQETQYF
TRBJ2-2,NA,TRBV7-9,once,TGTGCCAGCAGGCGCACAGGGAACACCGGGGAGCTGTTTTTT,CASRRTGNTGELFF
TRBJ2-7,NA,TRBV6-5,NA,TGTGCCAGCGCTTCGGCAGGGGCCCTTAGTTACGAGCAGTACTTC,CASASAGALSYEQYF
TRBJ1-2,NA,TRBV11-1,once,TGTGCCAGCAGCTCTCGACAGAACTATGGCTACACCTTC,CASSSRQNYGYTF
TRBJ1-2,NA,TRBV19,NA,TGTGCCAGTAGTATAGGCGGGGTCCTACAATATGGCTACACCTTC,CASSIGGVLQYGYTF
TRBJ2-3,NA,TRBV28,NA,TGTGCCAGCATTGTTAGAGGAAGCACAGATACGCAGTATTTT,CASIVRGSTDTQYF
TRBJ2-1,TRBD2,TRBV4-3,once,TGCGCCAGCAGCCAAGATATATTAACTAGCGGGAGCTTTGTGGGTGAGCAGTTCTTC,CASSQDILTSGSFVGEQFF
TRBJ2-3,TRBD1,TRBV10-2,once,TGCGCCAGCCGAGAGGGACAGTACCTACGCACAGATACGCAGTATTTT,CASREGQYLRTDTQYF
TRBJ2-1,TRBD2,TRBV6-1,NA,TGTGCCAGCAGTGGCAAGCGGACTAGCGGGAACTCCTACAATGAGCAGTTCTTC,CASSGKRTSGNSYNEQFF
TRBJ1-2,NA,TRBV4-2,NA,TGTGCCAGCAGCCAAGATCCAGATAACTATGGCTACACCTTC,CASSQDPDNYGYTF
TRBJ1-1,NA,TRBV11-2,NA,TGTGCCAGCAGCTTAGTAAAGGAGGCTTTCTTT,CASSLVKEAFF
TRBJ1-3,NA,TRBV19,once,TGTGCCAGTAGTATCCGAGACAGAGGCTCTGGAAACACCATATATTTT,CASSIRDRGSGNTIYF
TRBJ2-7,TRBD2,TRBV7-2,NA,TGTGCCAGCAGCCCCTCCGGGGGGGGGCGGGAGCAGTACTTC,CASSPSGGGREQYF
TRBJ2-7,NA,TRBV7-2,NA,TGTGCCAGCAGTTCAGGGAGCTCCTACGAGCAGTACTTC,CASSSGSSYEQYF
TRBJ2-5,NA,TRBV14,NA,TGTGCCAGCAGCCATTGGGGTGAGCCCCAGGCAGAGACCCAGTACTTC,CASSHWGEPQAETQYF